Listed below are T cell receptor beta chains from one sample, sequenced in a study of cytomegalovirus exposure and HLA in healthy donors. Only in-frame clones appear in the TCRdb table, and some are missing; sequencing was by immunoSEQ multiplex PCR. The table records 180,000 or so clones, around nine tenths of them present only once. What was sequenced was PBMCs. These receptors were taken from a woman aged 30 to 39 in good health and CMV-seronegative. CDR3s include the opening cysteine and the closing phenylalanine or tryptophan. D genes are given only for firm matches. Not all rows give a size; the values are once, few, many and, for expanded clones, a class.

v_call	j_call	d_call	clone_size	cdr3_nt	cdr3_aa
TRBV6-1	TRBJ2-6	NA	NA	TGTGCCAGCAGTGTTGAGGGCCAGAACGTCCTGACTTTC	CASSVEGQNVLTF
TRBV18	TRBJ2-5	NA	NA	TGTGCCAGCTCACTAATGACGGGGGAAGAGACCCAGTACTTC	CASSLMTGEETQYF
TRBV27	TRBJ1-5	NA	NA	TGTGCCAGCAGTTTTCAGGCCAATCAGCCCCAGCATTTT	CASSFQANQPQHF
TRBV2	TRBJ2-7	NA	once	TGTGCCAGCAATGACGGGGACGAGCAGTACTTC	CASNDGDEQYF
TRBV10-3	TRBJ2-5	NA	once	TGTGCCGCCCGAGGGGGAACAGGTGGAGAGACCCAGTACTTC	CAARGGTGGETQYF
TRBV6-6	TRBJ2-1	NA	NA	TGTGCCAGCAGTACGGGACTGACAGGGATCAATGAGCAGTTCTTC	CASSTGLTGINEQFF
TRBV6-6	TRBJ2-7	NA	NA	TGTGCCAGCAGTTACTCGCTACCGACCTACGAGCAGTACTTC	CASSYSLPTYEQYF
TRBV7-9	TRBJ1-5	NA	NA	TGTGCCAGCAGCGGACCTCTACAGGGAGGGCGCAATCAGCCCCAGCATTTT	CASSGPLQGGRNQPQHF
TRBV2	TRBJ2-3	TRBD1	NA	TGTGCCAGCAGTGGGGGACAGGGGGCTTCAGATACGCAGTATTTT	CASSGGQGASDTQYF
TRBV11-2	TRBJ2-5	TRBD1	NA	TGTGCCAGCAGCCAGGACAGGGCTTCAGAGACCCAGTACTTC	CASSQDRASETQYF
TRBV6-1	TRBJ1-2	NA	NA	TGTGCCAGCAGTGAAGATATAGGGGGGGGCTATGGCTACACCTTC	CASSEDIGGGYGYTF
TRBV5-6	TRBJ2-1	NA	few	TGTGCCAGCAGCTTGGGGTCTCTCAGGGGCGATGAGCAGTTCTTC	CASSLGSLRGDEQFF
TRBV6-5	TRBJ1-2	NA	NA	TGTGCCAGCAGTGATCAAGCCACCTTC	CASSDQATF
TRBV4-1	TRBJ2-1	TRBD1	NA	TGCGCCAGCAGCTTTAGGGGACAGGGGGCGAATGAGCAGTTCTTC	CASSFRGQGANEQFF
TRBV4-1	TRBJ1-1	NA	NA	TGCGCCAGCAGCCAAGATCCCAGTGAGGGGAACACTGAAGCTTTCTTT	CASSQDPSEGNTEAFF
TRBV4-1	TRBJ1-3	TRBD1	NA	TGCGCCAGCAGCCAAGTACAGGGGGGAAACACCATATATTTT	CASSQVQGGNTIYF
TRBV30	TRBJ2-3	TRBD2	NA	TGTGCCTGGGTAGCGGGGCGTAGCACAGATACGCAGTATTTT	CAWVAGRSTDTQYF
TRBV6-1	TRBJ1-2	NA	NA	TGTGCCAGCAGTGAAGCGCTTCGGGGGGGCGAAAGCTATGGCTACACCTTC	CASSEALRGGESYGYTF
TRBV6-6	TRBJ1-1	NA	NA	TGTGCCAGCAGCGAGATCCTGAACACTGAAGCTTTCTTT	CASSEILNTEAFF
TRBV7-6	TRBJ1-3	NA	NA	TGTGCCAGCAGCTTAGACACCGGAAACACCATATATTTT	CASSLDTGNTIYF
TRBV5-4	TRBJ2-3	TRBD1	NA	TGTGCCAGCAGCGCGTGGGACAGGAGCACAGATACGCAGTATTTT	CASSAWDRSTDTQYF
TRBV5-8	TRBJ2-1	TRBD2	NA	TGTGCCAGCAGCCCCCCCCGGGGGGGCCCGGTGAATGAGCAGTTCTTC	CASSPPRGGPVNEQFF
TRBV25-1	TRBJ1-5	TRBD1	NA	TGTGCCAGCAGTGCCGGGACAGGGGGCGGAAAGCCCCAGCATTTT	CASSAGTGGGKPQHF
TRBV11-2	TRBJ2-7	NA	NA	TGTGCCAGCAGCCCTAGCTCCTACGAGCAGTACTTC	CASSPSSYEQYF
TRBV5-1	TRBJ2-3	NA	NA	TGCGCCAGCAGCTTCGGGCGGGGACTGCAGTATTTT	CASSFGRGLQYF
TRBV5-4	TRBJ2-5	NA	NA	TGTGCCAGCAGCCCGACAGGTCCAACTTTGGGGACCCAGTACTTC	CASSPTGPTLGTQYF
TRBV21-1	TRBJ1-4	NA	NA	TGTGCCAGCCGGACAGGGGGTACGGAAAAACTGTTTTTT	CASRTGGTEKLFF
TRBV29-1	TRBJ2-3	NA	NA	TGCAGCGTTGGCGGGGGACAGGTCACAGATACGCAGTATTTT	CSVGGGQVTDTQYF
TRBV7-9	TRBJ2-7	NA	NA	TGTGCCAGCAGCTTCCTCGAGCAGTACTTC	CASSFLEQYF
TRBV27	TRBJ1-2	TRBD1	NA	TGTGCCAGCAGTTTTAATTCAGGGGGCGGCTATGGCTACACCTTC	CASSFNSGGGYGYTF
TRBV6-1	TRBJ1-5	NA	NA	TGTGCCAGCATTAACGGAGGATCCAATCAGCCCCAGCATTTT	CASINGGSNQPQHF
TRBV7-9	TRBJ2-3	NA	NA	TGTGCCAGCAGCTCCGAGAAAGACTATTACACAGATACGCAGTATTTT	CASSSEKDYYTDTQYF
TRBV2	TRBJ2-5	TRBD2	NA	TGTGCCAGCTTAAATGCCGGGGGGGCCGAAGAGACCCAGTACTTC	CASLNAGGAEETQYF
TRBV4-1	TRBJ2-7	NA	NA	TGCGCCAGCAGCCAAGATCTGGGGGGGGCGCTAAACGAGCAGTACTTC	CASSQDLGGALNEQYF